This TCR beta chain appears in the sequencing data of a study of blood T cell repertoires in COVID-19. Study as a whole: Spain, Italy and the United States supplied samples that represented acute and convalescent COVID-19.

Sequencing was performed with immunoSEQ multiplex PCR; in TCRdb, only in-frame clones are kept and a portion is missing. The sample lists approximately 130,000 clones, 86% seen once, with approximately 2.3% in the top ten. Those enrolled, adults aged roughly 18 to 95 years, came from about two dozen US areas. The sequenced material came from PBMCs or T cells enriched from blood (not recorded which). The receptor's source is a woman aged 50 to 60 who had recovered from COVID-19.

The CDR3 loop reads CASSEGIRNEKLFF. CDR3 sequence (DNA): TGTGCCAGCAGTGAAGGTATCAGGAATGAAAAACTGTTTTTT. V gene TRBV2 combines with J gene TRBJ1-4; D uncertain. The V gene's germline CDR1 is SNHLY and CDR2 FYNNEI. This CDR3 spans 14 amino acids. Trimming pared 1 base from V and 5 bases from J, leaving 8 bases between.